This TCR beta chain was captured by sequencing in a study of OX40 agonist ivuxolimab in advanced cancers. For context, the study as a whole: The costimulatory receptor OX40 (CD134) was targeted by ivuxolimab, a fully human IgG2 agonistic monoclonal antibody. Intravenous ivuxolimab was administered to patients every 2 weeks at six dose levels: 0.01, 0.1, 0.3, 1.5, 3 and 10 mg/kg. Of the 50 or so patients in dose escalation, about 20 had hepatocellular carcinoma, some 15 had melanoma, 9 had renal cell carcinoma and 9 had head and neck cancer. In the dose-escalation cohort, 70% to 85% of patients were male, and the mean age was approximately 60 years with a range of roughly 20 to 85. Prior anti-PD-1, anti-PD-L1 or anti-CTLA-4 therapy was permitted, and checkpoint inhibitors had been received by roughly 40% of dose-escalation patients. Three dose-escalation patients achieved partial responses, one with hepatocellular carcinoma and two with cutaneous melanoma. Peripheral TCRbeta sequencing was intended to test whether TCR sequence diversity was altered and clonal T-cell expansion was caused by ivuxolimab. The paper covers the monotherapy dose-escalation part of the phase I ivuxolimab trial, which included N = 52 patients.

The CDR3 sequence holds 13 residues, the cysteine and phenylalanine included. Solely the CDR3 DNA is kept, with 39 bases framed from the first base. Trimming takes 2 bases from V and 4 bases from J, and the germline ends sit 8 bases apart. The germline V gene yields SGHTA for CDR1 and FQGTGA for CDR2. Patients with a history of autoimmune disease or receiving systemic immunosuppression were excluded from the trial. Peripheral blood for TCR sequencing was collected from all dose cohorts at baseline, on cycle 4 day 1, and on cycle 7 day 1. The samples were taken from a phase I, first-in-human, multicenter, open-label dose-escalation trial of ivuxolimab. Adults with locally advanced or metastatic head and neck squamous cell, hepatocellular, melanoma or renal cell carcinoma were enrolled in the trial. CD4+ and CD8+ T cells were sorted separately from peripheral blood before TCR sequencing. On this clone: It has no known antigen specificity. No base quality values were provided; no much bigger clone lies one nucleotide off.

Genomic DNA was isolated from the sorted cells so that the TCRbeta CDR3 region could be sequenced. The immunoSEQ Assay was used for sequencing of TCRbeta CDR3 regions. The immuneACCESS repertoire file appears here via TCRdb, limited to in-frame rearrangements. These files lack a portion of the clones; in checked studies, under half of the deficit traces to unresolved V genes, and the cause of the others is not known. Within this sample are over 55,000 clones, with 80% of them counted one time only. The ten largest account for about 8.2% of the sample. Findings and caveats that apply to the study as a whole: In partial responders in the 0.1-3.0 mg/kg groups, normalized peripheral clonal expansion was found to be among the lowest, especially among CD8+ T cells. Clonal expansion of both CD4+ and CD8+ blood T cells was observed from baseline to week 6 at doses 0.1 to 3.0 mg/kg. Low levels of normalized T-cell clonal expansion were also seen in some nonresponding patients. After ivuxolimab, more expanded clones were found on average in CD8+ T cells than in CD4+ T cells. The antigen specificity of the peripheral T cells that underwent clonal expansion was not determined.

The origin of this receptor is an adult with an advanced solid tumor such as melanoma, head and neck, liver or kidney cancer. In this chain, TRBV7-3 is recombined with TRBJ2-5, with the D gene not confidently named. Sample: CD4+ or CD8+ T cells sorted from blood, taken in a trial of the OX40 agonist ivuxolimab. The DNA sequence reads TGTGCCAGCAGCTTACTCTGGGGAGAGACCCAGTACTTC. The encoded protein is CASSLLWGETQYF.